This is a list of T cell receptor beta chains from one sample in a study of blood T cell repertoires in COVID-19. Only in-frame clones appear in the TCRdb table, and some are missing; sequencing was by immunoSEQ multiplex PCR. Here the sample spans around 170,000 clones, about 81% being singletons. Sample: peripheral blood. The receptors stem from a woman older than 75 with COVID-19, enrolled during active disease. Both conserved end residues are part of each CDR3. D genes are given only for firm matches. Not all rows give a size; the values are once, few, many and, for expanded clones, a class.

d_call	clone_size	v_call	j_call	cdr3_aa	cdr3_nt
-	-	TRBV30	TRBJ1-3	CAWISVGGNTIYF	TGTGCCTGGATCAGTGTTGGCGGAAACACCATATATTTT
TRBD1	-	TRBV11-1	TRBJ1-2	CASSWTGGQLNYGYTF	TGTGCCAGCAGCTGGACAGGGGGCCAGCTGAACTATGGCTACACCTTC
TRBD1	-	TRBV15	TRBJ1-5	CATSTTGVEQPQHF	TGTGCCACCTCGACCACAGGGGTAGAACAGCCCCAGCATTTT
-	-	TRBV18	TRBJ1-1	CASSSKTRDIPNTEAFF	TGTGCCAGCTCATCAAAGACCCGGGACATCCCGAACACTGAAGCTTTCTTT
TRBD1	-	TRBV6-4	TRBJ1-2	CASSPTGEYGYTF	TGTGCCAGCAGTCCGACAGGGGAATATGGCTACACCTTC
TRBD1	-	TRBV24-1	TRBJ2-1	CATSDSTGVVANEQFF	TGTGCCACCAGTGACTCAACAGGGGTCGTGGCGAATGAGCAGTTCTTC
TRBD2	-	TRBV18	TRBJ2-7	CASSPGTSAYEQYF	TGTGCCAGCTCACCTGGGACTAGCGCATACGAGCAGTACTTC
TRBD1	few	TRBV7-8	TRBJ1-1	CASSLVQGLDTEAFF	TGTGCCAGCAGCCTAGTACAGGGGCTCGACACTGAAGCTTTCTTT
-	once	TRBV7-9	TRBJ2-1	CASSLDLASGSSYNEQFF	TGTGCCAGCAGCTTAGATCTCGCATCGGGGAGCTCCTACAATGAGCAGTTCTTC
-	-	TRBV6-5	TRBJ2-1	CASTPLGYNEQFF	TGTGCCAGCACCCCCCTCGGCTACAATGAGCAGTTCTTC
TRBD1	few	TRBV9	TRBJ2-5	CASSVDQGEGETQYF	TGTGCCAGCAGCGTAGATCAGGGGGAAGGGGAGACCCAGTACTTC
TRBD2	-	TRBV5-1	TRBJ2-6	CASSRGEGSGANVLTF	TGCGCCAGCAGCCGGGGGGAGGGCTCTGGGGCCAACGTCCTGACTTTC